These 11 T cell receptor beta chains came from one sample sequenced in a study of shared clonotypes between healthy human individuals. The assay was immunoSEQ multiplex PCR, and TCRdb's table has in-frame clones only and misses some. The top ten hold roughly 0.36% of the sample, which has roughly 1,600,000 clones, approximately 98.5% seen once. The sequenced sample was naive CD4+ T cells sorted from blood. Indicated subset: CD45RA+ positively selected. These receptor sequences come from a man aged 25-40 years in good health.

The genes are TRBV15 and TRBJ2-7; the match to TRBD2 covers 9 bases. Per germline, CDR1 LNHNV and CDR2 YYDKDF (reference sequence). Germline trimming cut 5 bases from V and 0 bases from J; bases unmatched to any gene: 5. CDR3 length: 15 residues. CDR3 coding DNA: TGTGCCACCAGCCTAGCGGGACCTAGCTCCTACGAGCAGTACTTC. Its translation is CATSLAGPSSYEQYF.

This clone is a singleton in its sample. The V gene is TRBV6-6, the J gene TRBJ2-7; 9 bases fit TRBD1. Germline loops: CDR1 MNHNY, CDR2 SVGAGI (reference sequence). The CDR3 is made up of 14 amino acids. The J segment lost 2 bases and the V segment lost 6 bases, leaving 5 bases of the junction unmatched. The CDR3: CASRLDRGTYEQYF. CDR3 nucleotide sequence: TGTGCCAGCAGGCTGGACAGGGGTACCTACGAGCAGTACTTC.

Here the CDR3 DNA reads TGTGCCAGCAGCAGAGGGACCGACAACACTGAAGCTTTCTTT. As protein: CASSRGTDNTEAFF. This chain links TRBV11-2 with TRBJ1-1; tentative D call: TRBD1 (5 bases). The CDR3 is 14 amino acids. Germline values: CDR1 SGHAT, CDR2 FQNNGV. V dropped 5 bases and J dropped 2 bases, with 12 bases sitting between them.

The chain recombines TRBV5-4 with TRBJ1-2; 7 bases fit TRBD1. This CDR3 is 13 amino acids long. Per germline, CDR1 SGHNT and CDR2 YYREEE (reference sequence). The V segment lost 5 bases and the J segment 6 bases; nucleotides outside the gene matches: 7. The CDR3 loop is CASRPQGRHGYTF. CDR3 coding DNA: TGTGCCAGCAGACCACAGGGGCGTCATGGCTACACCTTC.

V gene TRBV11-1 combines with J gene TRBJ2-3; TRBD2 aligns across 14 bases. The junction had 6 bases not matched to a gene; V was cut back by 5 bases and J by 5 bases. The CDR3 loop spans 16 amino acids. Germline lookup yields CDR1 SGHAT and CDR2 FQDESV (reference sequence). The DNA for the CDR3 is TGTGCCAGCAGCCTCGGACTAGCGGGAGGTGAAGATACGCAGTATTTT. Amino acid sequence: CASSLGLAGGEDTQYF.

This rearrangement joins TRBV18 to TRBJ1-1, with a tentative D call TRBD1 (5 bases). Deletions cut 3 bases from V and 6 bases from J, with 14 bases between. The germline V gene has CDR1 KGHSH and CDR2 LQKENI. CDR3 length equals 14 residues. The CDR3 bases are TGTGCCAGCTCACCTCTGGGGGTCCGTGCTGAAGCTTTCTTT. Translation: CASSPLGVRAEAFF. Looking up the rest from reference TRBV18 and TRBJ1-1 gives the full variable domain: NAGVMQNPRHLVRRRGQEARLRCSPMKGHSHVYWYRQLPEEGLKFMVYLQKENIIDESGMPKERFSAEFPKEGPSILRIQQVVRGDSAAYFCASSPLGVRAEAFFGQGTRLTVV.

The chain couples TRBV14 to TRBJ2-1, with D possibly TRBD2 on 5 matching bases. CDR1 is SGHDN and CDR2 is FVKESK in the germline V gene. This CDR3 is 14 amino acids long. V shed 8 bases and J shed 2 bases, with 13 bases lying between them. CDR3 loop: CASADYIPYNEQFF. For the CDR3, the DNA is TGTGCCAGCGCCGACTACATTCCCTACAATGAGCAGTTCTTC. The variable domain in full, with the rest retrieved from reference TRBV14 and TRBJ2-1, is EAGVTQFPSHSVIEKGQTVTLRCDPISGHDNLYWYRRVMGKEIKFLLHFVKESKQDESGMPNNRFLAERTGGTYSTLKVQPAELEDSGVYFCASADYIPYNEQFFGPGTRLTVL.

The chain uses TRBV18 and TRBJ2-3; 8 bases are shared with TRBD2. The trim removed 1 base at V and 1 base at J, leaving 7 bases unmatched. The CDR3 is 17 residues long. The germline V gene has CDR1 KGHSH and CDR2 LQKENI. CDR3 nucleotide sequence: TGTGCCAGCTCACCACTGTCCACTAGCGGTCGCACAGATACGCAGTATTTT. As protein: CASSPLSTSGRTDTQYF.

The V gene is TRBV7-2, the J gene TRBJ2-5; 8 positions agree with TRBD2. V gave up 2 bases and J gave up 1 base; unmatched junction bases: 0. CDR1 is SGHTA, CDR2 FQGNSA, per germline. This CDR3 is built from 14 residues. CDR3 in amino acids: CASSLTSGQETQYF. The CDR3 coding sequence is TGTGCCAGCAGCTTAACTAGCGGCCAAGAGACCCAGTACTTC.

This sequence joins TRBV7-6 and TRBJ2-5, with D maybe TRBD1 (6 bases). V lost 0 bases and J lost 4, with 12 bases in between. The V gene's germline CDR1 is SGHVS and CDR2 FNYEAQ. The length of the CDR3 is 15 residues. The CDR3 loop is CASSLAQGLGETQYF. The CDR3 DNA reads TGTGCCAGCAGCTTAGCGCAGGGGTTGGGAGAGACCCAGTACTTC.

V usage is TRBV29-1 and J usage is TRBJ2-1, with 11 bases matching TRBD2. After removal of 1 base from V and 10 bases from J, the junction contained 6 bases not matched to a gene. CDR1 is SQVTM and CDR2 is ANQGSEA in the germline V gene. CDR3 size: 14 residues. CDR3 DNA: TGCAGCGTTGAAGGCCTTCGACTAGCGGGAGAGCAGTTCTTC. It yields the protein CSVEGLRLAGEQFF.